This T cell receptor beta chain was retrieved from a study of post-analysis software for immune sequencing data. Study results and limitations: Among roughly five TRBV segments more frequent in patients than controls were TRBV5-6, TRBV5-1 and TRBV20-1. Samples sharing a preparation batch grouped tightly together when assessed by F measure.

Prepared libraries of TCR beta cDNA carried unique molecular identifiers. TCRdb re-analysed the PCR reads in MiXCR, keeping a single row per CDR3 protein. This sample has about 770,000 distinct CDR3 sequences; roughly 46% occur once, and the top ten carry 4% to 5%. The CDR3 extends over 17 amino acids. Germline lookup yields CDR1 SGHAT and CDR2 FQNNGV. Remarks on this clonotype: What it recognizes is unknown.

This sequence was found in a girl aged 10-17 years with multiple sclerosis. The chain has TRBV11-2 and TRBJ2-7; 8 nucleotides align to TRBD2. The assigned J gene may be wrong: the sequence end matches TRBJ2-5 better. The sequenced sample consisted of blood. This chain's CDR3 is CASSLGGAGVFGETQYF. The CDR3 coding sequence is TGTGCCAGCAGCTTAGGGGGAGCGGGAGTGTTCGGGGAGACCCAGTACTTC.